This T cell receptor (beta chain) was recorded in a study of blood T cell repertoires in COVID-19. The overall study: T cells, B-cell-depleted T cells, or PBMCs provided the cDNA or gDNA that served as material.

Germline CDR1 reads MDHEN; CDR2 reads SYDVKM. The CDR3 runs 14 residues. The trim removed 5 bases at V and 4 bases at J, leaving 5 bases unmatched. Libraries were prepared by immunoSEQ multiplex PCR; TCRdb keeps only in-frame clonotypes and omits some of them. This table holds more than 100,000 clones, just over 70% found once. The chain is built from TRBV28 and TRBJ2-3, with 8 nucleotides matching TRBD1. This receptor was taken from a human donor with acute or convalescent COVID-19. The donor label of this sample is uncertain. The specimen sequenced was peripheral blood. The chain's CDR3 is CASSRTGSADTQYF. DNA of the CDR3: TGTGCCAGCAGTCGGACAGGGAGCGCAGATACGCAGTATTTT.